Sequencing of this TCR beta chain was carried out in a study of OX40 agonist ivuxolimab in advanced cancers. Study-wide background: Patients received intravenous ivuxolimab every 2 weeks at 0.01 to 10 mg/kg.

Study-level findings and limits: It was not determined which antigens were specifically recognized by the peripheral T cells that had undergone clonal expansion. CD8+ T cells (on average) carried more expanded clones than CD4+ T cells. The CD4+ and CD8+ T cells in the blood had expanded clonally by week 6 at 0.1 to 3.0 mg/kg.

Between the trimmed V and J ends, which lost 4 bases and 4 bases, there was a span of 10 bases. The CDR3 has 13 residues. The germline V gene has CDR1 KGHSY and CDR2 FQNENV. The data were produced by immunoSEQ multiplex PCR, yet TCRdb's version contains in-frame clones alone and is incomplete. The sample contains about 96,000 clones, about 80% of which appear only once. Of note for this clone: The antigen is undetermined.

The sequencing here drew on CD4+ or CD8+ T cells sorted from blood, taken in a trial of the OX40 agonist ivuxolimab. The origin of this receptor is an adult with an advanced solid tumor such as melanoma, head and neck, liver or kidney cancer. The rearrangement links TRBV16 to TRBJ1-1, with D maybe TRBD1 (5 bases). The CDR3 coding sequence is TGTGCCAGCAGCCGCCTAGGGGTCACTGAAGCTTTCTTT. It yields the protein CASSRLGVTEAFF.